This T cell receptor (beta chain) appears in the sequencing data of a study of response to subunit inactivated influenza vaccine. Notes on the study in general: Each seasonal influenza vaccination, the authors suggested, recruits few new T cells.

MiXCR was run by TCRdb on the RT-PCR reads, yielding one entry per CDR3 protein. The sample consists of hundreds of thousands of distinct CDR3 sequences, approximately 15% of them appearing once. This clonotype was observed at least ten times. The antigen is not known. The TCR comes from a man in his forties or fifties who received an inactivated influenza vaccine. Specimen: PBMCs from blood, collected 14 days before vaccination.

For the CDR3, the DNA is TGCGCCAGCAGCCGGGTAGGGGTGAACACTGAAGCTTTCTTT. Its translation is CASSRVGVNTEAFF. V gene TRBV4-1 combines with J gene TRBJ1-1; weak D call: TRBD1 (5 bases). Trimming removed 4 bases at V and 0 bases at J, with 9 bases between. The length of the CDR3 is 14 residues. The germline V gene has CDR1 MGHRA and CDR2 YSYEKL.